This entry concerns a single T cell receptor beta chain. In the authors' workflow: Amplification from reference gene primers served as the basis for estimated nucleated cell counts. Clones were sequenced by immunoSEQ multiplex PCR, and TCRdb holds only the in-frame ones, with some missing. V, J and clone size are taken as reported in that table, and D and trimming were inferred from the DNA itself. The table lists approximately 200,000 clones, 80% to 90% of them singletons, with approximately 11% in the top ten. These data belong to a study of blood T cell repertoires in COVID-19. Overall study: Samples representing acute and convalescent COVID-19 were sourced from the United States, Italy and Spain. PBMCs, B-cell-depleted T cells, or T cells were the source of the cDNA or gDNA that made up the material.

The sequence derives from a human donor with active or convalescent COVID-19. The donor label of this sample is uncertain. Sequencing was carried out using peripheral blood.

DNA for the CDR3: TGTGCCACCAGGGACGGCGGGAGGGCTGTAGATACGCAGTATTTT. Its protein is CATRDGGRAVDTQYF. The rearrangement joins TRBV24-1 to TRBJ2-3; 9 nucleotides agree with TRBD2. V shed 7 bases, J shed 5 bases, and the junction held 9 bases outside the gene matches. The CDR3 is made up of 15 amino acids. The V gene's germline CDR1 is KGHDR and CDR2 SFDVKD.